This TCR beta chain emerged from a study of blood T cell repertoires in COVID-19. Study as a whole: Acute and convalescent COVID-19 samples came from the United States, Italy and Spain. The analysed material was cDNA or gDNA that came from T cells, B-cell-depleted T cells, or PBMCs.

Repertoires were generated with immunoSEQ multiplex PCR, while TCRdb's copy carries only in-frame clones and drops some. The table includes 200,000 to 300,000 clones, about 87% detected once. This clone was seen only a few times. Sequencing used PBMCs or T cells enriched from blood (not recorded which). This TCR was sampled from a middle-aged woman with acute COVID-19.

CDR3 protein: CASSPQGAGGYTF. DNA for the CDR3: TGTGCCAGCAGCCCACAGGGGGCGGGCGGCTACACCTTC. The rearrangement links TRBV2 to TRBJ1-2; 9 positions match TRBD1. Per the germline V gene, CDR1 is SNHLY and CDR2 is FYNNEI. Trimming removed 6 bases from V and 8 bases from J; junction bases left unmatched: 7. This CDR3 region has 13 residues.